This T cell receptor beta chain was obtained from a study of shared clonotypes between healthy human individuals. Looking at the study overall: Researchers assigned three CD4 naive, three CD4 memory, two CD8 naive and one CD8 memory plate to each donor.

It was into CD45RA+ naive and CD45RA-negative memory subsets that the CD4+ cells were split. Sequenced by immunoSEQ multiplex PCR; TCRdb stores in-frame clones only, minus some. This table holds over 1.4 million clones, around 97% found once. Germline CDR1 reads SEHNR; CDR2 reads FQNEAQ (reference sequence). CDR3 length: 14 amino acids. V shed 4 bases, J shed 8 bases, and the junction held 5 bases outside the gene matches. The sequenced material came from naive CD4+ T cells sorted from blood. Subset indicated: CD45RA+ positively selected. This clonotype originated in a man between 25 and 39 years old in good health. This chain links TRBV7-9 with TRBJ1-4; the match to TRBD1 covers 9 bases. In DNA form, the CDR3 reads TGTGCCAGCAGCTCAAGGGACAGGGTAGAAAAACTGTTTTTT. Protein: CASSSRDRVEKLFF.